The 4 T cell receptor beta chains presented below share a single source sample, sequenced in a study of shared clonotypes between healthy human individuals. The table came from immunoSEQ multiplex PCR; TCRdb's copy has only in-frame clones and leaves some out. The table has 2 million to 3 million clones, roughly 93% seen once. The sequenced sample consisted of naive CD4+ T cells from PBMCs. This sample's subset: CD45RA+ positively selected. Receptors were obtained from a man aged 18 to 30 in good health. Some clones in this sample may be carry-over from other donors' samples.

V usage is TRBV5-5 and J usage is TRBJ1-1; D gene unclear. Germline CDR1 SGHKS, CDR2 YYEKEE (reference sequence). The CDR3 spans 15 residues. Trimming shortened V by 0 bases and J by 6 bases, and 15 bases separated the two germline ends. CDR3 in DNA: TGTGCCAGCAGCTTGGACTCAAGTTCTAGTGCTGAAGCTTTCTTT. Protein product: CASSLDSSSSAEAFF.

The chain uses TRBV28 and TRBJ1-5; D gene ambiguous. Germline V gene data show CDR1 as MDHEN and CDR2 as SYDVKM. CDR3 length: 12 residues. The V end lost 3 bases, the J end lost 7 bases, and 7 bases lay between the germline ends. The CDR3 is CASSFGIQPQHF. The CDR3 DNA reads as TGTGCCAGCAGTTTCGGGATACAGCCCCAGCATTTT.

The CDR3 region has the DNA TGCGCCAGCGGCCTAGACAGGGAAGGGGATGGCTACACCTTC. Protein product: CASGLDREGDGYTF. This rearrangement joins TRBV5-1 to TRBJ1-2, with 7 bases that match TRBD1. CDR1 is SGHRS, CDR2 YFSETQ, per germline. V shed 7 bases, J shed 6 bases, and the junction held 12 bases outside the gene matches. CDR3 size: 14 residues.

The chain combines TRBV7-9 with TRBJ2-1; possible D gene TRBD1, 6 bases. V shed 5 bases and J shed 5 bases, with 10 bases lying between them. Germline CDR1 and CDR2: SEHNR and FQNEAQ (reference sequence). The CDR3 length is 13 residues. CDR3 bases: TGTGCCAGCAGCCCACAGGGTAACAATGAGCAGTTCTTC. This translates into CASSPQGNNEQFF.